This T cell receptor (beta chain) was sequenced for a study of blood T cell repertoires in COVID-19. Study summary: Some COVID-19 samples were acute and others convalescent; all came from the United States, Italy and Spain.

This clone was recorded only once. The V end lost 4 bases, the J end lost 4 bases, and 16 bases lay between the germline ends. The germline gives CDR1 SEHNR, CDR2 FQNEAQ (reference sequence). The CDR3 is 15 amino acids. Produced via immunoSEQ multiplex PCR; TCRdb's table is partial and in-frame only. This table holds 200,000 to 250,000 clones, 65% to 90% found once. The chain combines TRBV7-9 with TRBJ1-1; a possible D gene is TRBD1 (5 bases). This TCR came from a woman aged 25 to 45 who had been exposed to COVID-19. What was sequenced was PBMCs or T cells enriched from blood (not recorded which). CDR3 DNA sequence: TGTGCCAGCAGCTCCCAGGACACCCTCGGCACTGAAGCTTTCTTT. Its translation is CASSSQDTLGTEAFF.